This T cell receptor (beta chain) appears in the sequencing data of a study of blood T cell repertoires in COVID-19. Study in general: In each case, the material was cDNA or gDNA derived from T cells, B-cell-depleted T cells, or PBMCs.

Trimming stripped 2 bases from V and 2 bases from J, with 10 bases between. Germline CDR1 and CDR2: KGHDR and SFDVKD. The CDR3 spans 15 residues. Original methodology: How many nucleated cells were present was estimated from reference gene primer amplification. Profiled with immunoSEQ multiplex PCR; TCRdb holds only in-frame clones, not every one. V, J and clone size are those of that table, while D and trimming were read from the DNA. This table holds fewer than 250,000 clones, approximately 80% found once. This chain connects TRBV24-1 to TRBJ2-3; possible D gene TRBD1, 5 bases. The sequenced sample consisted of peripheral blood. This TCR was recovered from a woman older than 75 with acute or convalescent COVID-19. This chain's CDR3 is CATSDWGQYTDTQYF. CDR3 nucleotide sequence: TGTGCCACCAGTGATTGGGGCCAGTACACAGATACGCAGTATTTT.